These 30 T cell receptor beta chains were all obtained from the same sample, sequenced in a study of vaccination effects on CD4 cells after COVID-19 (dated by TCRdb to between 2020 and 2023). After roughly 11 days of culture, CD4+ T cells were isolated with the EasySep CD4+ T cell isolation kit. The library was built by means of the immunoSEQ multiplex PCR assay. TCRdb took this table from immuneACCESS and kept in-frame rearrangements with V and J called. Such tables lack part of the clones; where checked against another copy, unresolved V genes explain under half of the gap, and the rest is unexplained. For this sample the table gives some 27,000 clones, of which roughly 60% were detected only once. The ten most abundant clones make up around a tenth of the sample. Which antigens these TCRs recognize remains unknown. This material consisted of CD4+ T cells from PBMCs cultured without peptide, taken before COVID-19 vaccination. The source of these receptors is a human donor who received a COVID-19 vaccine.

The rearrangement links TRBV19 to TRBJ1-5; D perhaps matches TRBD1 (6 bases). V lost 0 bases to trimming and J lost 4 bases, with 16 bases between them. This CDR3 contains 17 residues. Germline V lookup: CDR1 LNHDA, CDR2 SQIVND (reference sequence). CDR3 sequence: CASSIDVAGTLNQPQHF. The DNA for the CDR3 is TGTGCCAGTAGTATAGACGTCGCCGGGACATTGAATCAGCCCCAGCATTTT.

The chain recombines TRBV5-4 with TRBJ2-1; 10 nucleotides match TRBD2. Germline assignment: CDR1 SGHNT and CDR2 YYREEE (reference sequence). V was clipped by 4 bases and J by 7 bases; unmatched bases: 8. CDR3 size: 15 residues. CDR3 nucleotide sequence: TGTGCCAGCAGCACCCCTAGCGGGAGAAGGAATGAGCAGTTCTTC. Its protein is CASSTPSGRRNEQFF.

The genes are TRBV14 and TRBJ1-3; D might be TRBD1 (5 bases). The V gene lost 4 bases and the J gene lost 6 bases, with 10 bases spanning the gap. The CDR3 contains 13 residues. Germline V CDR1 and CDR2: SGHDN, FVKESK. The CDR3 reads CASSPGPSNTIYF. The CDR3 DNA follows: TGTGCCAGCAGCCCGGGGCCTTCAAACACCATATATTTT.

This chain joins TRBV7-2 and TRBJ2-5; no definite D call. This CDR3 contains 14 residues. Germline-derived CDR1 and CDR2 are SGHTA and FQGNSA. V shed 5 bases and J shed 4 bases, with 14 bases lying between them. The CDR3 DNA is TGTGCCAGCAGCAGCGCGACATTCTCAGAGACCCAGTACTTC. It codes for CASSSATFSETQYF.

This chain uses TRBV19 with TRBJ2-3; maybe TRBD2 (5 bases). V shed 3 bases and J shed 4 bases, with 8 bases lying between them. The CDR3 consists of 13 residues. The germline CDR1 and CDR2 sequences are LNHDA and SQIVND (reference sequence). The CDR3: CASSIPGADTQYF. CDR3 bases: TGTGCCAGTAGTATTCCCGGGGCAGATACGCAGTATTTT. Drawing the rest from reference TRBV19 and TRBJ2-3, the complete variable domain is DGGITQSPKYLFRKEGQNVTLSCEQNLNHDAMYWYRQDPGQGLRLIYYSQIVNDFQKGDIAEGYSVSREKKESFPLTVTSAQKNPTAFYLCASSIPGADTQYFGPGTRLTVL.

V is TRBV6-4 and J is TRBJ2-2; unclear D gene. The germline CDR1 and CDR2 sequences are MRHNA and SNTAGT. The V end was cut by 1 base, the J end by 5 bases, with 5 bases between. CDR3 length: 13 residues. The CDR3 is CASSDFSTGELFF. CDR3 in DNA: TGTGCCAGCAGTGACTTTTCTACCGGGGAGCTGTTTTTT.

The genes are TRBV3-1 (or the pseudogene TRBV3-2) and TRBJ2-7; D remains unclear. Trimming took 4 bases from V and 6 from J, leaving 10 bases between them. Germline CDR1 is LGHDT and CDR2 is YNNKEL (reference sequence). The CDR3 loop spans 12 amino acids. The CDR3 nucleotides read TGTGCCAGCAGCCTTGTGGGCTCCGAGCAGTACTTC. This translates into CASSLVGSEQYF.

This clone showed up just a few times. The rearrangement links TRBV11-2 to TRBJ2-7, with 8 bases fitting TRBD1. Trimming took 5 bases from V and 2 from J; bases not matched to a gene: 5. Per the germline V gene, CDR1 is SGHAT and CDR2 is FQNNGV. The CDR3 totals 14 residues. The CDR3 here is CASSRPDRAYEQYF. As DNA, the CDR3 is TGTGCCAGCAGCCGCCCGGACAGGGCCTACGAGCAGTACTTC.

This clone occurred a few times. CDR3 nucleotides: TGTGCCACCAGCAGAGACTTGACACTTGGCTCTGGAAACACCATATATTTT. Translating it yields CATSRDLTLGSGNTIYF. The chain has TRBV15 and TRBJ1-3; D gene unclear. The V gene lost 0 bases and the J gene lost 0 bases, with 12 bases spanning the gap. The CDR3 sequence is 17 residues long. Germline V gene sequence: CDR1 LNHNV, CDR2 YYDKDF (reference sequence).

The V call is TRBV5-1, the J call TRBJ2-5; 10 bases match TRBD2. V shed 3 bases and J 4 bases; nucleotides not matched to a gene: 6. Germline CDR1 SGHRS, CDR2 YFSETQ. CDR3 length: 15 residues. Here the CDR3 reads CASSSGSSGGETQYF. CDR3 coding DNA: TGCGCCAGCAGCTCGGGATCTAGCGGGGGAGAGACCCAGTACTTC.

The chain has TRBV2 and TRBJ2-7, with 8 bases aligning to TRBD2. The germline V gene encodes CDR1 SNHLY and CDR2 FYNNEI. The CDR3 runs to 15 residues. Losses at the gene ends were 4 bases for V and 7 bases for J; bases not matched to a gene: 12. The CDR3 region is CASSAHSGNTGEQYF. The CDR3 region has the DNA TGTGCCAGCAGTGCCCATAGCGGGAATACGGGGGAGCAGTACTTC.

This chain connects TRBV6-5 to TRBJ1-4; TRBD1 matches at 10 bases. CDR1 and CDR2 from the germline V gene are MNHEY and SVGAGI. The CDR3 is 15 amino acids. The junction had 15 bases not matched to a gene; V was cut back by 10 bases and J by 10 bases. The CDR3 bases are TGTGCCAACTCCCCCGGGACAGGGGATGTAGGAAAACTGTTTTTT. This translates into CANSPGTGDVGKLFF.

The chain has TRBV9 and TRBJ2-5; possible D gene TRBD2, 7 bases. There are 14 residues in the CDR3. The V gene lost 0 bases and the J gene lost 5 bases, with 11 bases spanning the gap. Looked up from germline, CDR1 is SGDLS and CDR2 is YYNGEE. As DNA, the CDR3 is TGTGCCAGCAGCGTAGTAGGCGGGGGCGAGACCCAGTACTTC. Protein sequence: CASSVVGGGETQYF.

The rearrangement joins TRBV7-2 to TRBJ1-1, with D maybe TRBD1 (5 bases). V lost 2 bases to trimming and J lost 7 bases, with 11 bases between them. The CDR3 runs to 13 residues. Per the germline V gene, CDR1 is SGHTA and CDR2 is FQGNSA. CDR3 sequence reads: CASSLLGAGEAFF. CDR3 nucleotide sequence: TGTGCCAGCAGCTTACTCGGGGCAGGTGAAGCTTTCTTT. Supplemented by reference TRBV7-2 and TRBJ1-1, the full variable domain reads GAGVSQSPSNKVTEKGKDVELRCDPISGHTALYWYRQSLGQGLEFLIYFQGNSAPDKSGLPSDRFSAERTGGSVSTLTIQRTQQEDSAVYLCASSLLGAGEAFFGQGTRLTVV.

The rearrangement joins TRBV6-5 to TRBJ2-3; unclear D gene. The germline gives CDR1 MNHEY, CDR2 SVGAGI. The CDR3 extends over 13 amino acids. Trimming cost V 2 bases and J 4 bases, with 7 bases left between them. The CDR3 here is CASSYGMADTQYF. CDR3 bases: TGTGCCAGCAGTTACGGGATGGCAGATACGCAGTATTTT.

V usage is TRBV5-4 and J usage is TRBJ2-2, with TRBD2 identical over 10 bases. The CDR3 is 17 residues long. Germline V gene sequence: CDR1 SGHNT, CDR2 YYREEE (reference sequence). The junction had 10 bases not matched to a gene; V was cut back by 5 bases and J by 3 bases. CDR3 in DNA: TGTGCCAGCAGAATGAAAAGCGGGAGGGCCTACACCGGGGAGCTGTTTTTT. Encoded protein: CASRMKSGRAYTGELFF.

This sequence joins TRBV5-1 and TRBJ1-2; the match to TRBD1 covers 11 bases. Germline CDR1 reads SGHRS; CDR2 reads YFSETQ. The ends lost 0 bases at V and 1 base at J; junction bases unmatched: 11. This CDR3 comprises 19 residues. CDR3 bases: TGCGCCAGCAGCTTGGTGTCTTCTTGGGGGACAGGGGGTAACTATGGCTACACCTTC. This codes for CASSLVSSWGTGGNYGYTF.

This clone was recorded only once. The CDR3: CASRYNRGGAGTGELFF. CDR3 DNA: TGTGCCAGCAGGTATAACAGAGGGGGCGCAGGGACCGGGGAGCTGTTTTTT. The rearrangement links TRBV2 to TRBJ2-2; the match to TRBD1 covers 7 bases. V shed 6 bases and J 5 bases; nucleotides not matched to a gene: 15. There are 17 residues in the CDR3. Germline values: CDR1 SNHLY, CDR2 FYNNEI. The full variable domain, with the rest looked up from reference TRBV2 and TRBJ2-2, is EPEVTQTPSHQVTQMGQEVILRCVPISNHLYFYWYRQILGQKVEFLVSFYNNEISEKSEIFDDQFSVERPDGSNFTLKIRSTKLEDSAMYFCASRYNRGGAGTGELFFGEGSRLTVL.

Of note for this clone: This same CDR3 is encoded by further DNA sequences in the sample. The chain carries TRBV18 and TRBJ2-5; TRBD2 agrees at 11 bases. Germline trimming cut 0 bases from V and 3 bases from J; bases unmatched to any gene: 0. The CDR3 has 15 residues. CDR1 and CDR2 from the germline V gene are KGHSH and LQKENI. The CDR3 sequence: CASSPPGLAEETQYF. The CDR3 DNA sequence: TGTGCCAGCTCACCACCGGGACTAGCGGAAGAGACCCAGTACTTC.

The chain carries TRBV27 and TRBJ2-7; the D gene is possibly TRBD2 (5 bases). Germline CDR1 MNHEY, CDR2 SMNVEV (reference sequence). The CDR3 extends over 14 amino acids. The germline V and J ends were trimmed by 1 base and 5 bases, with 12 bases remaining between them. DNA for the CDR3: TGTGCCAGCAGTTTATACTCTACGGGAAACGAGCAGTACTTC. Translated: CASSLYSTGNEQYF.

The V call is TRBV6-5, the J call TRBJ2-7, with D perhaps TRBD1 (6 bases). Per germline, CDR1 MNHEY and CDR2 SVGAGI. The V gene lost 6 bases and the J gene lost 5 bases, with 11 bases spanning the gap. This CDR3 region has 12 residues. Here the CDR3 DNA reads TGTGCCAGCAGCTTCGACAGGAACGAGCAGTACTTC. It specifies CASSFDRNEQYF.

V usage is TRBV6-6 and J usage is TRBJ1-5; no clear D. V lost 4 bases to trimming and J lost 7 bases, with 11 bases between them. The CDR3 has 13 residues. From germline, CDR1 is MNHNY and CDR2 SVGAGI (reference sequence). CDR3 sequence (DNA): TGTGCCAGCAGTTCCCAGGACGGGCAGCCCCAGCATTTT. This sequence encodes CASSSQDGQPQHF.

This rearrangement joins TRBV5-4 to TRBJ2-3; D unresolved. The CDR3 sequence is 12 residues long. V dropped 4 bases and J dropped 0 bases, with 3 bases sitting between them. The germline CDR1 and CDR2 sequences are SGHNT and YYREEE (reference sequence). This CDR3 is CASSLSTDTQYF. CDR3 DNA sequence: TGTGCCAGCAGCCTTAGCACAGATACGCAGTATTTT.

The CDR3 DNA is TGCAGTGCTAGGGCCTATGGCTACACCTTC. Translating gives CSARAYGYTF. The chain uses TRBV20-1 and TRBJ1-2; no clear D gene. The CDR3 contains 10 residues. V was trimmed by 3 bases and J by 4 bases, leaving 3 bases between them. From germline, CDR1 is DFQATT and CDR2 SNEGSKA (reference sequence).

The CDR3 DNA sequence: TGTGCCAGCAGCCTCACTTGGGGAAGCTCTGGAAACACCATATATTTT. Protein: CASSLTWGSSGNTIYF. This chain joins TRBV27 and TRBJ1-3; unclear D gene. Germline V CDR1 and CDR2: MNHEY, SMNVEV (reference sequence). V lost 6 bases, J lost 0 bases, and 15 bases lay in between. There are 16 residues in the CDR3.

The J gene is TRBJ1-4, the V gene TRBV5-1, with 7 bases that match TRBD1. After removal of 4 bases from V and 0 bases from J, the junction contained 6 bases not matched to a gene. This CDR3 contains 16 residues. Germline V CDR1 and CDR2: SGHRS, YFSETQ. The CDR3 protein is CASSTGTAPTNEKLFF. The CDR3 region has the DNA TGCGCCAGCAGCACGGGGACAGCCCCAACTAATGAAAAACTGTTTTTT.

The chain carries TRBV3-1 (or the pseudogene TRBV3-2) and TRBJ1-1; 9 positions agree with TRBD1. Germline V gene sequence: CDR1 LGHDT, CDR2 YNNKEL (reference sequence). Trimming cost V 4 bases and J 2 bases; bases outside gene matches: 2. CDR3 size: 14 residues. In DNA form, the CDR3 reads TGTGCCAGCAGCCTGACAGGGGGTAACACTGAAGCTTTCTTT. Its translation: CASSLTGGNTEAFF.

J is TRBJ1-5 and V is TRBV7-2; D unresolved. Per the germline V gene, CDR1 is SGHTA and CDR2 is FQGNSA. The CDR3 sequence is 14 residues long. V was clipped by 3 bases and J by 2 bases, with 8 bases between them. The CDR3 loop reads CASSLRQGNQPQHF. CDR3 nucleotide sequence: TGTGCCAGCAGCTTGAGACAAGGCAATCAGCCCCAGCATTTT.

The chain recombines TRBV6-5 with TRBJ1-4; a weak D match, TRBD1 (5 bases). The CDR3 runs 13 residues. Trimming pared 6 bases from V and 8 bases from J, leaving 13 bases between. Per the germline V gene, CDR1 is MNHEY and CDR2 is SVGAGI. In nucleotides, the CDR3 is TGTGCCAGCAGGACACGGGACCAAGAAAAACTGTTTTTT. This sequence encodes CASRTRDQEKLFF.

The CDR3 DNA is TGTGCCAGCGGGTACACACCGTACGAGCAGTACTTC. Its translation: CASGYTPYEQYF. The chain links TRBV2 to TRBJ2-7; D not resolved. There are 12 residues in the CDR3. V lost 8 bases to trimming and J lost 4 bases, with 12 bases between them. The germline V gene encodes CDR1 SNHLY and CDR2 FYNNEI.